The present entry profiles one T cell receptor beta chain with its context. The CDR3 has 15 amino acids. Trimming shortened V by 1 base and J by 3 bases, and 13 bases separated the two germline ends. CDR1 is SGHTA, CDR2 FQGNSA, per germline. This record belongs to a study of Graves' ophthalmopathy and Graves' hyperthyroidism. PBMCs stemmed from 10 ml of fresh peripheral blood. Amplification of TCR beta CDR3 regions used RNA transcripts. First-round RT-PCR used HTBI primers; second-round multiplex PCR followed. TCRdb re-derived calls from the multiplex PCR reads in MiXCR, one entry per CDR3 protein. The repertoire holds roughly 700,000 distinct CDR3 sequences, with around 40% as singletons.

The chain couples TRBV7-2 to TRBJ2-7; D is undetermined. Sequences were obtained from peripheral blood. The clonotype originates from an adult man with Graves' ophthalmopathy. In nucleotides, the CDR3 is TGTGCCAGCAGCTTAGGGTCGACGAAGAACTACGAGCAGTACTTC. The encoded protein is CASSLGSTKNYEQYF.